This entry concerns a single TCR beta chain. What it recognizes is unknown. The data are from a study of cytomegalovirus exposure and HLA in healthy donors. Background on the study: Prior work identified some 120 million unique TCR beta sequences in 190 million or so T cells.

Study-level results: A later analysis linked about 17,000 TCR beta sequences to HLA alleles at 0.05 false discovery rate.

In the PCR, 60 Vbeta and 13 Jbeta primers were used. Clones were read by immunoSEQ multiplex PCR, and TCRdb kept only the in-frame ones, dropping some. This sample has hundreds of thousands of clones, with roughly 85% found just once. The CDR3 contains 15 residues. The germline V gene has CDR1 SGHKS and CDR2 YYEKEE (reference sequence). V gave up 3 bases and J gave up 4 bases; unmatched junction bases: 6. Material for sequencing was PBMCs. The chain couples TRBV5-5 to TRBJ2-2, with TRBD2 matching 7 bases. This TCR came from a girl under 10 years old in good health and CMV-seronegative. The CDR3 protein is CASSSERGPTGELFF. The CDR3 region has the DNA TGTGCCAGCAGCTCCGAGCGGGGCCCCACCGGGGAGCTGTTTTTT.